Reported below is one T cell receptor beta chain. Its specificity is unknown. Using immunoSEQ multiplex PCR, the repertoire was profiled, and TCRdb retains in-frame clones only, with some absent. This table has tens of thousands of clones, about four fifths appearing once. CD4+ T cells from unexposed donors were obtained before the COVID-19 pandemic (2011-2018). Isolation of CD4+ T cells took place after approximately 11 days in culture. The V gene lost 0 bases and the J gene lost 2 bases, with 6 bases spanning the gap. The CDR3 runs 13 residues. CDR1 and CDR2 from the germline V gene are SGHNT and YYREEE (reference sequence). This record belongs to a study of CD4 T cells in relation to SARS-CoV-2 and coronaviruses. Background on the study: ViraFEST: approximately eleven-day antigen culture of PBMCs, then TCR beta CDR3 sequencing. Study findings and constraints: In 55% to 75% of donors, memory CD4+ clonotypes crossrecognized SARS-CoV-2 and at least one common cold coronavirus spike. Crossreactivity was assessed only for spike protein, not other viral proteins.

The rearrangement links TRBV5-4 to TRBJ2-7; possibly TRBD2 for D (5 bases). The clonotype comes from a human donor in good health. Specimen: CD4+ T cells from PBMCs, cultured in vitro. For the CDR3, the DNA is TGTGCCAGCAGCTTGGCACTAGCCTACGAGCAGTACTTC. It is translated as CASSLALAYEQYF. Looking up the rest from reference TRBV5-4 and TRBJ2-7 gives the full variable domain: ETGVTQSPTHLIKTRGQQVTLRCSSQSGHNTVSWYQQALGQGPQFIFQYYREEENGRGNFPPRFSGLQFPNYSSELNVNALELDDSALYLCASSLALAYEQYFGPGTRLTVT.